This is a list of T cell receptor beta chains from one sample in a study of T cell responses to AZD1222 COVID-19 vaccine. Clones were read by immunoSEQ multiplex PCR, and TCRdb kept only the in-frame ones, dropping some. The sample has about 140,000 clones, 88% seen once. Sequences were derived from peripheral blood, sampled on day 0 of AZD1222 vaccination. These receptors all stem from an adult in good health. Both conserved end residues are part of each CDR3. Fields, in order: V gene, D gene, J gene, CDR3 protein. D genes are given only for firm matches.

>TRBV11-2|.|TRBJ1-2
CASSPRQVYGYTF
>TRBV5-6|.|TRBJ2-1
CASSLSQTSYNEQFF
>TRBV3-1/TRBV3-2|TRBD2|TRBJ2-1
CASSLPTSGLYNEQFF
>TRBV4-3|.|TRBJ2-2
CASSHTGELFF
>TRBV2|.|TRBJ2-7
CASIQEFEQYF
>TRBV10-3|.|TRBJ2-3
CAISEVSSTDTQYF
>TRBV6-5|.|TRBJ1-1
CASSYEGLAEAFF
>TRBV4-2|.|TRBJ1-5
CASSDSFQPQHF
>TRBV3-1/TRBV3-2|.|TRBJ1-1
CASSQEAQMNTEAFF
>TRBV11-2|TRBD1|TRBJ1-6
CASSSAGTANSPLHF
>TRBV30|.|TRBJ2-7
CAWARRSYEQYF